This T cell receptor beta chain was recorded in a study of regulatory T cells in long-lasting Graves disease. The table lists this clonotype with many counts. As for time point: newly diagnosed GD, antithyroid drugs for less than 3 months. With RNA extracted from PBMCs as input, the TCR library was made. In building TCR beta libraries, iRepertoire HTBI primers were used together with Arm-PCR of CDR3 regions. TCRdb redid the calling of the multiplex PCR reads with MiXCR, one entry per CDR3 protein. Here the sample spans some 370,000 distinct CDR3 sequences, approximately 12% being singletons. Germline loops: CDR1 DFQATT, CDR2 SNEGSKA (reference sequence). Trimming removed 4 bases from V and 5 bases from J; junction bases left unmatched: 1. The CDR3 extends over 13 amino acids. These data also featured in a second study, about T cells in Graves' hyperthyroidism and ophthalmopathy. That paper notes: HTBI primers were the set used in a first-round RT-PCR of the TCR CDR3.

V usage is TRBV20-1 and J usage is TRBJ2-5; 13 bases map to TRBD2. The material was peripheral blood mononuclear cells (PBMCs), obtained at new diagnosis, from a patient treated with antithyroid drugs. This TCR was sampled from a woman between 18 and 29 years old with Graves disease. The CDR3 region has the DNA TGCAGTGCTATGACTAGCGGGAGGGAGACCCAGTACTTC. Its protein product is CSAMTSGRETQYF.